This T cell receptor (beta chain) was captured in a study of PD-L1 blockade in urothelial cancer. Study information: Blood analyses occurred 3 weeks (second dose) and 6 weeks post treatment start.

This CDR3 spans 15 amino acids. Germline V lookup: CDR1 LNHNV, CDR2 YYDKDF (reference sequence). Trimming cost V 5 bases and J 1 base; bases outside gene matches: 6. Generated by immunoSEQ multiplex PCR, the TCRdb table keeps only in-frame clones and is missing some. The repertoire has approximately 72,000 clones, approximately 83% of them found once; the top ten carry more than 12%. This sample's time point: pretreatment peripheral blood. This rearrangement joins TRBV15 to TRBJ2-3; 7 bases are a match to TRBD2. This clonotype was obtained from a man aged 60 to 69 with urothelial cancer. Specimen: PBMCs, collected around atezolizumab (anti-PD-L1) treatment. CDR3 coding DNA: TGTGCCACCAGCGCTAGCGGACTACGCACAGATACGCAGTATTTT. Protein sequence: CATSASGLRTDTQYF.